The present T cell receptor beta chain was sequenced within a study of shared clonotypes between healthy human individuals. Broader study findings: Sharing across a handful of donors was seen in 4.5% to 5.5% of naive CD4 clonotypes.

CDR1 is MDHEN and CDR2 is SYDVKM in the germline V gene. The length of the CDR3 is 13 residues. Trimming took off 6 bases at V and 4 bases at J, with 11 bases between the two ends. Clones were sequenced by immunoSEQ multiplex PCR, and TCRdb holds only the in-frame ones, with some missing. This table holds 550,000 to 850,000 clones, 74% found once. As for this clone: Its matching antigen is unknown.

The chain employs TRBV28 and TRBJ2-3; D is ambiguous. Sequencing used memory CD4+ T cells sorted from blood. Indicated subset: CD45RA-negative fraction. The TCR comes from a woman aged 25 to 45 in good health. The chain's CDR3 is CASSLPVADTQYF. In DNA form, the CDR3 reads TGTGCCAGCAGCCTACCCGTGGCAGATACGCAGTATTTT.